These T cell receptor beta chains were read from a single sample in a study of blood T cell repertoires in COVID-19. TCRdb keeps only in-frame clones here, not all; method: immunoSEQ multiplex PCR. The sample has around 160,000 clones; 82% are singletons. Material: peripheral blood. These TCRs come from a human donor with acute or convalescent COVID-19. The donor label of this sample is uncertain. The CDR3 runs from the conserved cysteine through the conserved F or W.

length: 14
V: TRBV30
CDR3: CAWSAGLPNTEAFF

length: 16
V: TRBV5-1
CDR3: CASRASGTEVTTEAFF

length: 16
V: TRBV5-1
CDR3: CASSMDRGPNNSPLHF

length: 16
V: TRBV3-1/TRBV3-2
CDR3: CASSLKRGGPYNEQFF

length: 15
V: TRBV6-5
CDR3: CASSTPGLRTDTQYF

length: 19
V: TRBV5-6
CDR3: CASSLGPATTGSYNSPLHF

length: 14
V: TRBV30
CDR3: CAWLRDTFNYGYTF

length: 14
V: TRBV6-5
CDR3: CASSYSTGDDEAFF

length: 14
V: TRBV6-2/TRBV6-3
CDR3: CASSYESSNQPQHF

length: 14
V: TRBV7-9
CDR3: CASSLQGLHSPLHF

length: 14
V: TRBV6-2/TRBV6-3
CDR3: CASSPGTYGSPLHF

length: 13
V: TRBV27
CDR3: CASFGTQNTEAFF

length: 16
V: TRBV2
CDR3: CASISGLAGGTDTQYF

length: 15
V: TRBV5-1
CDR3: CASSLWTGSSYEQYF

length: 13
V: TRBV6-6
CDR3: CASRIGEDYEQYF

length: 16
V: TRBV10-3
CDR3: CAIKNPGQGSRETQYF